This T cell receptor (beta chain) is from a study of blood T cell repertoires in COVID-19. At the level of the study: Donors in the United States, Italy and Spain gave samples during acute or convalescent COVID-19.

Trimming removed 5 bases from V and 5 bases from J; junction bases left unmatched: 9. The CDR3 is made up of 16 amino acids. Germline CDR1 LNHDA, CDR2 SQIVND (reference sequence). Profiled with immunoSEQ multiplex PCR; TCRdb holds only in-frame clones, not every one. The sample consists of around 200,000 clones, around nine tenths of them appearing once. The genes are TRBV19 and TRBJ2-5; 12 bases match TRBD1. The sequencing sample was made of peripheral blood. This clonotype originated in a man between 18 and 29 years old with active or convalescent COVID-19. The CDR3 protein is CASSEGTGGRGETQYF. CDR3 sequence (DNA): TGTGCCAGTAGTGAGGGGACAGGGGGCAGGGGGGAGACCCAGTACTTC.